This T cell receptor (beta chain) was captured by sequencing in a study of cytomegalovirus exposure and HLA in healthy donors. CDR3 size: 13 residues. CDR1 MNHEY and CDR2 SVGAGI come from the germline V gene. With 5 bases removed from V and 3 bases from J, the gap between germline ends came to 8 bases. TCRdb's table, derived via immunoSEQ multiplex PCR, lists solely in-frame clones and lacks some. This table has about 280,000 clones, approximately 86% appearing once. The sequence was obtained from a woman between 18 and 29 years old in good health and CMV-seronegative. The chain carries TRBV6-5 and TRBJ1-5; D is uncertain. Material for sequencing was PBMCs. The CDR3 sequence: CASSESYNQPQHF. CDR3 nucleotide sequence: TGTGCCAGCAGTGAATCCTACAATCAGCCCCAGCATTTT.